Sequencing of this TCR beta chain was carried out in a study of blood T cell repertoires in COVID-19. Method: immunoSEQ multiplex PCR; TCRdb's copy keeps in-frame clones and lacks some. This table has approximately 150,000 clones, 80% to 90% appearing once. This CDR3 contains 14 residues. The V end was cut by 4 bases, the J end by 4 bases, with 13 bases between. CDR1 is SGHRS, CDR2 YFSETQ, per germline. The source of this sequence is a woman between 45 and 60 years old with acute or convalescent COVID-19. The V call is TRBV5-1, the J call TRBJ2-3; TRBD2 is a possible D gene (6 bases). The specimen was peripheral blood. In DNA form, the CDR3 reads TGCGCCAGCAGCCCCGACCCTAGCGCAGATACGCAGTATTTT. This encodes CASSPDPSADTQYF.